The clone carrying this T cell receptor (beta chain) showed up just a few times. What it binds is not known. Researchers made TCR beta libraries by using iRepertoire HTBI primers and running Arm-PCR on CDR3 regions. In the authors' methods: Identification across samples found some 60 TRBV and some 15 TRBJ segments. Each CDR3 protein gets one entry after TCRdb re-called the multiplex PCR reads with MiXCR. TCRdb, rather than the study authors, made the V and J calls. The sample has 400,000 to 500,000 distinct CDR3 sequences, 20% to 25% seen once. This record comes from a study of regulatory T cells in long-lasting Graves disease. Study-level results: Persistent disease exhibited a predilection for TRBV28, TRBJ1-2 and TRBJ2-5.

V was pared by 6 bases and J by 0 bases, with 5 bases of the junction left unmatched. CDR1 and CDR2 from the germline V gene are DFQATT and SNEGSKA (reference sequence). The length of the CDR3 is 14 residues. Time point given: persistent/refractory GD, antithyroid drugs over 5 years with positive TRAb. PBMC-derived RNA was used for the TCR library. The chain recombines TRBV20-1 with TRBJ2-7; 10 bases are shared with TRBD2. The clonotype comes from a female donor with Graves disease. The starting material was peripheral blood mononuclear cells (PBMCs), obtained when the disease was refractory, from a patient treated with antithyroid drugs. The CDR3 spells CSAETSGSSYEQYF. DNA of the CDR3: TGCAGTGCCGAGACTAGCGGGTCCTCCTACGAGCAGTACTTC.